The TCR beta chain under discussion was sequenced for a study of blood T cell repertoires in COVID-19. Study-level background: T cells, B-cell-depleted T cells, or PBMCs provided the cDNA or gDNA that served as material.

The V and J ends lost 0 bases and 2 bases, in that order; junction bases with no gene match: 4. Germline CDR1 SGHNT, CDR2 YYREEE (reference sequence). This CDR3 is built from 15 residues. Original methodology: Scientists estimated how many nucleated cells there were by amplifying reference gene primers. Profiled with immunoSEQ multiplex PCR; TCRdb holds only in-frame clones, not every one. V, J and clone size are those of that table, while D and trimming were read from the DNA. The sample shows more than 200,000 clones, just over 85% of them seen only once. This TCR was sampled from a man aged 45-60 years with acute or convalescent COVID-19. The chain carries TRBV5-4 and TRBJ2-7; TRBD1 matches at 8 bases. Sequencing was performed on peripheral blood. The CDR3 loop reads CASSLAPGQAYEQYF. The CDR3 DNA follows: TGTGCCAGCAGCTTGGCTCCGGGACAGGCCTACGAGCAGTACTTC.